Each of the 18 T cell receptor beta chains below was sequenced from the same sample in a study of control samples from healthy donors and cancer patients (dated by TCRdb to 2020 to 2022). The library was generated by the immunoSEQ multiplex PCR assay. TCRdb carries this immuneACCESS record with in-frame sequences only. Its versions omit some clonotypes, under half of them owing to an unresolved V gene in the studies checked, with the rest unexplained. Here the sample has around 90,000 clones; approximately 89% occur a single time. About 21% of the sample lies in the top ten. Sequencing used blood. All receptors come from a man aged 25-40 years in good health.

The chain joins TRBV10-3 to TRBJ2-1, with no clear D. Germline-derived CDR1 and CDR2 are ENHRY and SYGVKD. Trimming took off 3 bases at V and 2 bases at J, with 14 bases between the two ends. The CDR3 consists of 16 residues. The CDR3 coding sequence is TGTGCCATCAGTGATGCGCCAGATTCACCCTACAATGAGCAGTTCTTC. Translated, it gives CAISDAPDSPYNEQFF.

The chain has TRBV2 and TRBJ2-2; 9 bases agree with TRBD1. V gave up 9 bases and J gave up 4 bases; unmatched junction bases: 3. Germline CDR1 SNHLY, CDR2 FYNNEI. This CDR3 comprises 13 residues. The CDR3 nucleotides read TGTGCCAGTAGGGACAGGGTCACCGGGGAGCTGTTTTTT. Translating gives CASRDRVTGELFF.

The chain links TRBV6-4 to TRBJ1-2; 7 bases are a match to TRBD1. J gave up 2 bases and V 6 bases, and 9 bases lay outside the gene matches. The germline CDR1 and CDR2 sequences are MRHNA and SNTAGT. This CDR3 spans 15 amino acids. Here the CDR3 reads CASRQQGQSNYGYTF. The DNA of the CDR3 is TGTGCCAGCAGGCAACAGGGACAGAGCAACTATGGCTACACCTTC.

This chain joins TRBV30 and TRBJ1-2; 7 bases line up with TRBD1. Trimming cost V 2 bases and J 7 bases; bases outside gene matches: 4. The CDR3 has 12 amino acids. CDR1 is GTSNPN and CDR2 is SVGIG in the germline V gene (reference sequence). The CDR3 DNA is TGTGCCTGGAGTAGACAGGGAGTTGGCTACACCTTC. Translation: CAWSRQGVGYTF. The whole variable domain, remainder taken from reference TRBV30 and TRBJ1-2, is SQTIHQWPATLVQPVGSPLSLECTVEGTSNPNLYWYRQAAGRGLQLLFYSVGIGQISSEVPQNLSASRPQDRQFILSSKKLLLSDSGFYLCAWSRQGVGYTFGSGTRLTVV.

The chain employs TRBV6-5 and TRBJ1-1; the match to TRBD1 covers 8 bases. Per germline, CDR1 MNHEY and CDR2 SVGAGI. This CDR3 has 15 amino acids. J lost 4 bases, V lost 0 bases, and 4 bases had no gene match. In nucleotides, the CDR3 is TGTGCCAGCAGTTACTCGGGGACAGGACCCACTGAAGCTTTCTTT. Residues: CASSYSGTGPTEAFF.

V usage is TRBV4-2 and J usage is TRBJ2-3; 11 bases line up with TRBD2. Germline V gene sequence: CDR1 LGHNA, CDR2 YNFKEQ. Trimming removed 6 bases from V and 4 bases from J; junction bases left unmatched: 12. This CDR3 is built from 17 residues. The DNA for the CDR3 is TGTGCCAGCAGACACATAGCGGGGGGGCTTGGGGCAGATACGCAGTATTTT. This gives the protein CASRHIAGGLGADTQYF.

The chain couples TRBV29-1 to TRBJ1-1; no firm D call. Trimming removed 6 bases at V and 1 base at J, with 15 bases between. From germline, CDR1 is SQVTM and CDR2 ANQGSEA. The CDR3 contains 14 residues. The CDR3 DNA sequence: TGCAGCGTACCCACGGACGGAACGAACACTGAAGCTTTCTTT. This codes for CSVPTDGTNTEAFF.

V usage is TRBV6-5 and J usage is TRBJ1-1; D gene uncertain. From germline, CDR1 is MNHEY and CDR2 SVGAGI. V was cut by 2 bases and J by 1 base, with 8 bases left in between. This CDR3 has 14 amino acids. This CDR3 reads CASSYARRNTEAFF. CDR3 DNA sequence: TGTGCCAGCAGTTACGCCAGGAGGAACACTGAAGCTTTCTTT.

The chain has TRBV2 and TRBJ1-4; no firm D call. CDR1 is SNHLY and CDR2 is FYNNEI in the germline V gene. This CDR3 contains 12 residues. V lost 7 bases and J 3 bases, leaving 6 bases between the germline ends. The CDR3 reads CASKVPNEKLFF. The CDR3 coding sequence is TGTGCCAGCAAGGTCCCTAATGAAAAACTGTTTTTT.

This chain joins TRBV7-9 and TRBJ2-6, with 8 bases that match TRBD1. J gave up 2 bases and V 7 bases, and 25 bases lay outside the gene matches. The CDR3 spans 22 residues. In germline, CDR1 is SEHNR, CDR2 FQNEAQ (reference sequence). The CDR3 protein is CASTRGGDRDRRFGPGANVLTF. CDR3 coding DNA: TGTGCCAGCACCAGGGGCGGGGACCGGGACAGGAGGTTTGGGCCTGGGGCCAACGTCCTGACTTTC.

The rearrangement uses TRBV19 and TRBJ1-4; 7 positions match TRBD1. The CDR3 sequence is 15 residues long. CDR1 and CDR2 from the germline V gene are LNHDA and SQIVND (reference sequence). Losses at the gene ends were 7 bases for V and 0 bases for J; bases not matched to a gene: 5. The CDR3 sequence is CASMEGASTNEKLFF. The CDR3 nucleotides are TGTGCCAGTATGGAGGGGGCCTCAACTAATGAAAAACTGTTTTTT.

By share, this clone ranks as medium-sized. The chain has TRBV25-1 and TRBJ1-3, with TRBD1 matching 7 bases. The junction had 4 bases not matched to a gene; V was cut back by 7 bases and J by 4 bases. Germline V CDR1 and CDR2: MGHDK, SYGVNS. The CDR3 totals 13 residues. The CDR3 coding sequence is TGTGCCAGCACGGGGGACAGCGGAAACACCATATATTTT. Protein: CASTGDSGNTIYF.

The CDR3, as DNA: TGTGCCAGTAGTGCAGGGTGGGCCTATGGCTACACCTTC. This codes for CASSAGWAYGYTF. The chain couples TRBV19 to TRBJ1-2, with D possibly TRBD1 on 5 matching bases. This CDR3 contains 13 residues. Trimming removed 5 bases at V and 4 bases at J, with 11 bases between. Germline-derived CDR1 and CDR2 are LNHDA and SQIVND (reference sequence). Full variable domain (outside the CDR3, taken from reference TRBV19 and TRBJ1-2): DGGITQSPKYLFRKEGQNVTLSCEQNLNHDAMYWYRQDPGQGLRLIYYSQIVNDFQKGDIAEGYSVSREKKESFPLTVTSAQKNPTAFYLCASSAGWAYGYTFGSGTRLTVV.

The rearrangement links TRBV24-1 to TRBJ1-2; no reliable D call. The CDR3 consists of 15 residues. Germline CDR1 is KGHDR and CDR2 is SFDVKD. V gave up 4 bases and J gave up 0 bases, with 11 bases separating them. The CDR3 loop is CATSDPGYSNYGYTF. CDR3 nucleotides: TGTGCCACCAGTGACCCCGGATACTCTAACTATGGCTACACCTTC.

The rearrangement joins TRBV20-1 to TRBJ1-5; tentative D call: TRBD1 (6 bases). From germline, CDR1 is DFQATT and CDR2 SNEGSKA (reference sequence). V was clipped by 3 bases and J by 1 base, with 10 bases between them. This CDR3 is built from 14 residues. CDR3 in amino acids: CSASDGGSNQPQHF. The CDR3 DNA follows: TGCAGTGCTAGTGACGGGGGCAGCAATCAGCCCCAGCATTTT.

The V call is TRBV5-1, the J call TRBJ1-2; tentative D call: TRBD1 (6 bases). Germline assignment: CDR1 SGHRS and CDR2 YFSETQ. The CDR3 has 13 amino acids. The V gene lost 5 bases and the J gene lost 2 bases, with 10 bases spanning the gap. The CDR3 is CASRLGGNYGYTF. DNA for the CDR3: TGCGCCAGCAGACTCGGGGGCAACTATGGCTACACCTTC.

Notes on this clone: This sample includes further DNA sequences coding for the same CDR3. This chain connects TRBV5-1 to TRBJ1-1; the D is unclear. This CDR3 contains 14 residues. CDR1 and CDR2 (germline): SGHRS, YFSETQ. V lost 0 bases, J lost 1 base, and 7 bases lay in between. The CDR3 DNA sequence: TGCGCCAGCAGCTTGGCCGGAGGGAACACTGAAGCTTTCTTT. Translating it yields CASSLAGGNTEAFF.

This chain links TRBV10-3 with TRBJ2-6; D is undetermined. The V gene's germline CDR1 is ENHRY and CDR2 SYGVKD. V shed 4 bases and J shed 0 bases, with 10 bases lying between them. This CDR3 region has 16 residues. The CDR3 loop is CAISASERSGANVLTF. DNA for the CDR3: TGTGCCATCAGTGCATCAGAGCGCTCTGGGGCCAACGTCCTGACTTTC.